The present entry profiles one T cell receptor beta chain with its context. Its antigen is as yet unknown. Method: immunoSEQ multiplex PCR; TCRdb's copy keeps in-frame clones and lacks some. Here the sample spans 30,000 to 40,000 clones, 95% to 97% being singletons. Germline loops: CDR1 SQVTM, CDR2 ANQGSEA. The CDR3 extends over 17 amino acids. V shed 7 bases and J 4 bases; nucleotides not matched to a gene: 10. This sample was included in a study of T cells in tuberculosis. Study conclusions and caveats: Smaller alpha distances in active tuberculosis partly reflected shorter CDR3-alpha lengths.

The specimen was PBMCs. The gene calls are TRBV29-1 and TRBJ2-2; 15 bases are a match to TRBD2. The TCR sequence derives from a donor aged 10 to 29 with latent tuberculosis or without tuberculosis infection. This CDR3 reads CSAAGTSGGPGTGELFF. CDR3 DNA sequence: TGCAGCGCCGCCGGGACTAGCGGGGGGCCCGGCACCGGGGAGCTGTTTTTT.